The rows below give T cell receptor beta chains drawn from one sample of a study of control samples from healthy donors and cancer patients. Profiled with immunoSEQ multiplex PCR; TCRdb holds only in-frame clones, not every one. The sample lists over 70,000 clones, approximately 88% occurring once. Sequencing was performed on PBMCs. These receptors originate from a woman aged 45-65 years with colorectal cancer. CDR3s include the opening cysteine and the closing phenylalanine or tryptophan. The D gene is left open where the match is weak. For some rows the clone size is stated as once, few or many, or as a class when expanded; others skip it.

clone size: .; J gene: TRBJ2-3; CDR3 length: 15; D gene: TRBD2; V gene: TRBV28; CDR3 protein: CASSLAGTGGYTQYF; CDR3 DNA: TGTGCCAGCAGTTTAGCGGGGACGGGGGGGTATACGCAGTATTTT
clone size: .; J gene: TRBJ1-1; CDR3 length: 15; D gene: .; V gene: TRBV4-3; CDR3 protein: CAGSRGGAGDTEAFF; CDR3 DNA: TGCGCCGGCAGCCGAGGGGGGGCAGGGGACACTGAAGCTTTCTTT
clone size: .; J gene: TRBJ2-2; CDR3 length: 14; D gene: .; V gene: TRBV28; CDR3 protein: CASGSTWVVGELFF; CDR3 DNA: TGTGCCAGCGGCTCGACATGGGTTGTCGGGGAGCTGTTTTTT
clone size: .; J gene: TRBJ1-2; CDR3 length: 15; D gene: TRBD1; V gene: TRBV28; CDR3 protein: CASSPGTGTLYGYTF; CDR3 DNA: TGTGCCAGCAGTCCCGGGACAGGGACTCTCTATGGCTACACCTTC
clone size: .; J gene: TRBJ1-1; CDR3 length: 14; D gene: .; V gene: TRBV6-6; CDR3 protein: CASSYSRENTEAFF; CDR3 DNA: TGTGCCAGCAGTTATTCGCGTGAGAACACTGAAGCTTTCTTT
clone size: .; J gene: TRBJ1-4; CDR3 length: 14; D gene: .; V gene: TRBV7-9; CDR3 protein: CASSLTGPYEKLFF; CDR3 DNA: TGTGCCAGCAGCCTAACAGGGCCCTATGAAAAACTGTTTTTT
clone size: .; J gene: TRBJ2-5; CDR3 length: 13; D gene: .; V gene: TRBV19; CDR3 protein: CASSINGQETQYF; CDR3 DNA: TGTGCCAGTAGTATTAACGGCCAAGAGACCCAGTACTTC
clone size: .; J gene: TRBJ1-3; CDR3 length: 13; D gene: .; V gene: TRBV2; CDR3 protein: CASSAPPGNTIYF; CDR3 DNA: TGTGCCAGCAGCGCGCCGCCTGGAAACACCATATATTTT
clone size: .; J gene: TRBJ1-2; CDR3 length: 13; D gene: .; V gene: TRBV6-5; CDR3 protein: CASSYGDGYGYTF; CDR3 DNA: TGTGCCAGCAGTTATGGGGACGGCTATGGCTACACCTTC
clone size: .; J gene: TRBJ1-5; CDR3 length: 14; D gene: .; V gene: TRBV28; CDR3 protein: CAILPQGQSQPQHF; CDR3 DNA: TGTGCCATCCTCCCACAGGGTCAGAGTCAGCCCCAGCATTTT
clone size: few; J gene: TRBJ1-5; CDR3 length: 16; D gene: TRBD1; V gene: TRBV23-1; CDR3 protein: CASSQSLRGVRQPQHF; CDR3 DNA: TGCGCCAGCAGTCAATCGCTCAGGGGGGTACGGCAGCCCCAGCATTTT
clone size: .; J gene: TRBJ1-6; CDR3 length: 13; D gene: .; V gene: TRBV30; CDR3 protein: CAWSVSAPGDLHF; CDR3 DNA: TGTGCCTGGAGTGTGTCAGCCCCAGGAGACCTCCACTTT
clone size: .; J gene: TRBJ2-5; CDR3 length: 14; D gene: TRBD1; V gene: TRBV7-2; CDR3 protein: CASSSDRGQETQYF; CDR3 DNA: TGTGCCAGCAGCTCTGACAGGGGCCAAGAGACCCAGTACTTC
clone size: .; J gene: TRBJ2-3; CDR3 length: 15; D gene: TRBD1; V gene: TRBV5-1; CDR3 protein: CASRRDRGGSDTQYF; CDR3 DNA: TGCGCCAGCAGGCGGGACAGGGGTGGTTCCGATACGCAGTATTTT
clone size: few; J gene: TRBJ1-6; CDR3 length: 13; D gene: .; V gene: TRBV6-5; CDR3 protein: CASSSRASSPLHF; CDR3 DNA: TGTGCCAGCAGTTCCAGGGCCTCTTCACCCCTCCACTTT
clone size: .; J gene: TRBJ1-2; CDR3 length: 14; D gene: .; V gene: TRBV6-5; CDR3 protein: CASSLKQADYGYTF; CDR3 DNA: TGTGCCAGCAGCCTCAAGCAGGCCGACTATGGCTACACCTTC
clone size: .; J gene: TRBJ1-5; CDR3 length: 15; D gene: TRBD1; V gene: TRBV7-2; CDR3 protein: CASSSRQGINQPQHF; CDR3 DNA: TGTGCCAGCAGCTCCCGACAGGGGATAAACCAGCCCCAGCATTTT
clone size: .; J gene: TRBJ1-1; CDR3 length: 15; D gene: .; V gene: TRBV7-9; CDR3 protein: CASPSDSLGNTEAFF; CDR3 DNA: TGTGCCAGCCCCTCGGACAGCCTAGGGAACACTGAAGCTTTCTTT
clone size: .; J gene: TRBJ2-2; CDR3 length: 15; D gene: .; V gene: TRBV2; CDR3 protein: CASGLQGTNTGELFF; CDR3 DNA: TGTGCCAGCGGACTACAGGGAACGAACACCGGGGAGCTGTTTTTT
clone size: .; J gene: TRBJ1-5; CDR3 length: 15; D gene: TRBD1; V gene: TRBV11-1; CDR3 protein: CASRPTGGASQPQHF; CDR3 DNA: TGTGCCAGCAGGCCGACAGGGGGCGCGAGTCAGCCCCAGCATTTT
clone size: .; J gene: TRBJ2-3; CDR3 length: 14; D gene: .; V gene: TRBV5-1; CDR3 protein: CASSFVPATDTQYF; CDR3 DNA: TGCGCCAGCAGCTTTGTTCCCGCCACAGATACGCAGTATTTT
clone size: once; J gene: TRBJ2-3; CDR3 length: 15; D gene: .; V gene: TRBV19; CDR3 protein: CASSIRRGYTDTQYF; CDR3 DNA: TGTGCCAGTAGTATTAGGCGGGGCTACACAGATACGCAGTATTTT
clone size: .; J gene: TRBJ1-2; CDR3 length: 15; D gene: TRBD1; V gene: TRBV24-1; CDR3 protein: CATSAGGQANYGYTF; CDR3 DNA: TGTGCCACCAGTGCCGGGGGACAGGCTAACTATGGCTACACCTTC
clone size: .; J gene: TRBJ1-2; CDR3 length: 14; D gene: .; V gene: TRBV5-6; CDR3 protein: CASSRNRVHYGYTF; CDR3 DNA: TGTGCCAGCAGCAGAAACAGGGTCCACTATGGCTACACCTTC
clone size: .; J gene: TRBJ2-3; CDR3 length: 15; D gene: TRBD1; V gene: TRBV5-1; CDR3 protein: CASSLTGGFADTQYF; CDR3 DNA: TGCGCCAGCAGCTTGACAGGGGGCTTCGCAGATACGCAGTATTTT